The next 21 T cell receptor beta chains were all read from a single sample in a study of metastatic and nonmetastatic thyroid tumors. TCRdb redid the clone calls on the PCR reads using MiXCR. The sample holds tens of thousands of clones; about 14% are singletons and the top ten take about two fifths. Every patient underwent thyroid surgery untreated. Material: blood. These receptors originate from a female donor with papillary thyroid cancer or a benign thyroid nodule (not recorded which). Some clones in this sample may be carry-over from other donors' samples.

This clone was found many times. V gene TRBV9 combines with J gene TRBJ2-3; 9 bases line up with TRBD2. CDR1 is SGDLS, CDR2 YYNGEE, per germline. V was clipped by 2 bases and J by 1 base; unmatched bases: 2. The CDR3 runs to 15 residues. CDR3 protein: CASSVRLAGTDTQYF. In nucleotides, the CDR3 is TGTGCCAGCAGCGTTCGACTAGCGGGCACAGATACGCAGTATTTT.

At least ten counts were recorded for this clone. This CDR3 reads CSARDAGDSPLHF. The CDR3 nucleotides read TGCAGTGCTAGAGATGCGGGTGATTCACCCCTCCACTTT. This chain links TRBV20-1 with TRBJ1-6; D unresolved. The germline gives CDR1 DFQATT, CDR2 SNEGSKA (reference sequence). V lost 0 bases and J lost 8, with 8 bases in between. The CDR3 totals 13 residues.

This clone has at least ten counts. This chain joins TRBV27 and TRBJ1-1; 7 nucleotides agree with TRBD1. With V trimmed by 7 bases and J by 3 bases, 5 bases remained unmatched. The germline CDR1 and CDR2 sequences are MNHEY and SMNVEV (reference sequence). The length of the CDR3 is 13 residues. This CDR3 reads CASKPQGHTEAFF. CDR3 nucleotide sequence: TGTGCCAGCAAGCCACAGGGGCACACTGAAGCTTTCTTT.

In its sample, this clone was seen many times. The chain recombines TRBV3-1 with TRBJ2-7; D is unresolved. The V end was cut by 5 bases, the J end by 2 bases, with 13 bases between. Germline values: CDR1 LGHDT, CDR2 YNNKEL (reference sequence). The CDR3 has 14 residues. The CDR3: CASSDVTDPYEQYF. The CDR3 DNA is TGTGCCAGCAGCGATGTTACTGACCCCTACGAGCAGTACTTC.

This clone was found many times. A much bigger clone sits one base away, suggesting this may be a read error. The V gene is TRBV4-1, the J gene TRBJ2-7; no clear D. The CDR3 covers 11 residues. The germline V gene has CDR1 MGHRA and CDR2 YSYEKL. Deletions cut 8 bases from V and 7 bases from J, with 12 bases between. The CDR3 here is CASGLHGEQYF. DNA for the CDR3: TGCGCCAGCGGCCTTCATGGGGAGCAGTACTTC.

This clone was seen many times. The rearrangement joins TRBV5-1 to TRBJ2-2; D ambiguous. CDR3 length equals 14 residues. V lost 4 bases and J 3 bases, leaving 10 bases between the germline ends. Germline CDR1 SGHRS, CDR2 YFSETQ. The CDR3 DNA reads TGCGCCAGCAGCGCTATAGTGGACACCGGGGAGCTGTTTTTT. As protein: CASSAIVDTGELFF.

By share of the sample, this clone is medium-sized. The CDR3: CASSSRWVAGANVLTF. In nucleotides, the CDR3 is TGTGCCAGCAGTTCCCGGTGGGTGGCTGGGGCCAACGTCCTGACTTTC. The chain carries TRBV28 and TRBJ2-6; the D is unclear. The germline V and J ends were trimmed by 4 bases and 2 bases, with 12 bases remaining between them. Germline V gives CDR1 MDHEN, CDR2 SYDVKM. The CDR3 has 16 residues.

This clone came up many times. This chain connects TRBV5-5 to TRBJ1-1; D not certain. Germline V CDR1 and CDR2: SGHKS, YYEKEE (reference sequence). Trimming left V 4 bases short and J 1 base short, with 11 bases between. The CDR3 sequence is 14 residues long. The CDR3 sequence: CASSLTDGNTEAFF. In nucleotides, the CDR3 is TGTGCCAGCAGCCTAACCGACGGGAACACTGAAGCTTTCTTT.

This clone was detected many times. V and J are TRBV13 and TRBJ2-1, with 16 positions matching TRBD2. The CDR3 is 17 residues long. The germline V gene encodes CDR1 PRHDT and CDR2 FYEKMQ (reference sequence). Losses at the gene ends were 5 bases for V and 7 bases for J; bases not matched to a gene: 8. The CDR3: CASSRGLAGGPGNEQFF. The DNA for the CDR3 is TGTGCCAGCAGCAGGGGACTAGCGGGAGGGCCTGGGAATGAGCAGTTCTTC.

This clone ranks as medium-sized (0.01 to 0.1%). The chain uses TRBV4-1 and TRBJ2-7; TRBD1 is a possible D gene (7 bases). CDR3 size: 14 residues. Deletions cut 1 base from V and 7 bases from J, with 14 bases between. Germline lookup yields CDR1 MGHRA and CDR2 YSYEKL. The CDR3 reads CASSQVVQGREQYF. CDR3 nucleotides: TGCGCCAGCAGCCAAGTGGTACAGGGGAGGGAGCAGTACTTC.

The rearrangement uses TRBV7-2 and TRBJ2-5; TRBD2 matches 8 bases. J gave up 5 bases and V 8 bases, and 16 bases lay outside the gene matches. The germline CDR1 and CDR2 sequences are SGHTA and FQGNSA. The CDR3 length is 16 residues. The CDR3 DNA follows: TGTGCCAGCGACAAGTCCGGCCAGGGCGGGGGGGAGACCCAGTACTTC. It yields the protein CASDKSGQGGGETQYF.

This clone was found many times. The V gene is TRBV5-4, the J gene TRBJ1-2, with no clear D. This CDR3 is 13 amino acids long. V was clipped by 4 bases and J by 2 bases, with 9 bases between them. Germline-derived CDR1 and CDR2 are SGHNT and YYREEE (reference sequence). CDR3 nucleotides: TGTGCCAGCAGCAATCCGGACAACTATGGCTACACCTTC. Translated, it gives CASSNPDNYGYTF.

This clone was detected many times. A much bigger clone sits one base away, suggesting this may be a read error. Distinct nucleotide sequences in the sample also encode this CDR3. The genes are TRBV28 and TRBJ2-7; D is uncertain. CDR3 size: 14 residues. The V gene's germline CDR1 is MDHEN and CDR2 SYDVKM. Written as DNA, the CDR3 is TGCGCCAGCACCGATCCCTGGGCTGGGTACGAGCAGTACTTC. It specifies CASTDPWAGYEQYF. Based on the CDR3 plus reference TRBV28 and TRBJ2-7, the full variable domain is DVKVTQSSRYLVKRTGEKVFLECVQDMDHENMFWYRQDPGLGLRLIYFSYDVKMKEKGDIPEGYSVSREKKERFSLILESASTNQTSMYLCASTDPWAGYEQYFGPGTRLTVT.

This clone was detected ten times or more. This chain links TRBV5-1 with TRBJ2-1; 9 nucleotides align to TRBD2. The V gene's germline CDR1 is SGHRS and CDR2 YFSETQ. V lost 4 bases to trimming and J lost 0 bases; unmatched junction nucleotides: 5. CDR3 length: 16 amino acids. This chain's CDR3 is CASSERSGSSYNEQFF. The CDR3 DNA reads TGCGCCAGCAGCGAACGTAGCGGGAGCTCCTACAATGAGCAGTTCTTC.

At least ten counts were recorded for this clone. J is TRBJ2-3 and V is TRBV9; 8 bases are a match to TRBD2. Unmatched junction bases numbered 9, after V lost 4 bases and J lost 2 bases. This CDR3 spans 16 amino acids. Germline loops: CDR1 SGDLS, CDR2 YYNGEE. In DNA form, the CDR3 reads TGTGCCAGCAGCAAACGGGGGGGGTCCCACACAGATACGCAGTATTTT. Its translation: CASSKRGGSHTDTQYF. Full variable domain (missing parts from reference TRBV9 and TRBJ2-3): DSGVTQTPKHLITATGQRVTLRCSPRSGDLSVYWYQQSLDQGLQFLIQYYNGEERAKGNILERFSAQQFPDLHSELNLSSLELGDSALYFCASSKRGGSHTDTQYFGPGTRLTVL.

This clone was seen many times. The gene calls are TRBV18 and TRBJ1-5; D ambiguous. Germline-derived CDR1 and CDR2 are KGHSH and LQKENI. This CDR3 has 15 residues. V lost 6 bases and J 1 base, leaving 13 bases between the germline ends. The CDR3 DNA follows: TGTGCCAGCTCCAGCGGGGTGGGGAGCAATCAGCCCCAGCATTTT. This translates into CASSSGVGSNQPQHF.

The chain is built from TRBV6-4 and TRBJ2-3; 8 nucleotides line up with TRBD1. The CDR3 is made up of 16 amino acids. J was trimmed by 2 bases and V by 0 bases; bases with no gene match: 4. Per germline, CDR1 MRHNA and CDR2 SNTAGT. The CDR3 reads CASSDSGTGDTDTQYF. The CDR3 bases are TGTGCCAGCAGTGACTCGGGGACAGGAGACACAGATACGCAGTATTTT.

This clone was found many times. The chain joins TRBV4-2 to TRBJ1-4, with D possibly being TRBD1 (5 bases). The CDR3 consists of 17 residues. Trimming took off 4 bases at V and 0 bases at J, with 15 bases between the two ends. The germline V gene has CDR1 LGHNA and CDR2 YNFKEQ. The CDR3 loop reads CASSLTVISATNEKLFF. DNA for the CDR3: TGTGCCAGCAGCCTGACAGTGATTTCCGCAACTAATGAAAAACTGTTTTTT.

This clone was counted ten times or more. The chain carries TRBV7-2 and TRBJ2-1; TRBD1 agrees at 7 bases. Unmatched junction bases numbered 11, after V lost 0 bases and J lost 12 bases. Germline V gives CDR1 SGHTA, CDR2 FQGNSA. The length of the CDR3 is 15 residues. CDR3 sequence (DNA): TGTGCCAGCAGCTTAGCTCCCCCCCGGACAGGCCCGCAGTTCTTC. Its translation is CASSLAPPRTGPQFF.

The table lists this clone with many counts. The chain combines TRBV2 with TRBJ2-3; 7 nucleotides agree with TRBD2. Trimming at V came to 6 bases and at J to 6 bases, leaving 12 bases not matched to a gene. The germline CDR1 and CDR2 sequences are SNHLY and FYNNEI. The CDR3 spans 15 residues. CDR3 protein: CASSGGGRGVDTQYF. CDR3 sequence (DNA): TGTGCCAGCAGCGGCGGCGGGAGAGGAGTGGATACGCAGTATTTT.

This clone was detected only a few times. The chain combines TRBV27 with TRBJ1-2; tentative D call: TRBD1 (5 bases). CDR3 length equals 13 residues. V gave up 2 bases and J gave up 8 bases, with 12 bases separating them. Germline values: CDR1 MNHEY, CDR2 SMNVEV (reference sequence). The CDR3 sequence: CASSLVLGGGYTF. Here the CDR3 DNA reads TGTGCCAGCAGTTTAGTCTTGGGGGGAGGCTACACCTTC.